Each of the 30 T cell receptor beta chains below was sequenced from the same sample in a study of blood T cell repertoires in COVID-19. Using immunoSEQ multiplex PCR, the repertoire was profiled, and TCRdb retains in-frame clones only, with some absent. The sample yields about 100,000 clones, 90% seen once. The sample consisted of peripheral blood. The receptors originated from a man between 18 and 35 years old with COVID-19, enrolled during active disease.

This clone was detected only a few times. V is TRBV2 and J is TRBJ2-3, with 11 bases aligning to TRBD2. The V gene's germline CDR1 is SNHLY and CDR2 FYNNEI. Unmatched junction bases numbered 4, after V lost 5 bases and J lost 0 bases. This CDR3 is built from 16 residues. The CDR3 sequence: CASSRRTSGSTDTQYF. CDR3 nucleotide sequence: TGTGCCAGCAGTCGCCGGACTAGCGGGAGCACAGATACGCAGTATTTT.

The rearrangement uses TRBV3-1 (or the pseudogene TRBV3-2) and TRBJ2-5, with 9 bases lining up with TRBD2. CDR1 LGHDT and CDR2 YNNKEL come from the germline V gene (reference sequence). J gave up 4 bases and V 2 bases, and 14 bases lay outside the gene matches. This CDR3 spans 18 amino acids. CDR3 DNA sequence: TGTGCCAGCAGCCAAAAATTTGGCGGGAGGGCCGGGGGAGAGACCCAGTACTTC. This encodes CASSQKFGGRAGGETQYF.

The V gene is TRBV15, the J gene TRBJ1-5; 10 bases agree with TRBD1. V lost 2 bases and J lost 9; bases outside the gene matches: 7. This CDR3 has 15 amino acids. The V gene's germline CDR1 is LNHNV and CDR2 YYDKDF (reference sequence). CDR3 coding DNA: TGTGCCACCAGCAGATTTACGGGACAGGGGTGGCCCCAGCATTTT. Translation gives CATSRFTGQGWPQHF.

The chain combines TRBV28 with TRBJ2-3, with 11 bases matching TRBD2. The J segment lost 4 bases and the V segment lost 3 bases, leaving 12 bases of the junction unmatched. From germline, CDR1 is MDHEN and CDR2 SYDVKM. CDR3 length: 18 amino acids. The CDR3 DNA reads TGTGCCAGCAGTTTGGGCTTAATAGCGGGAGGGCCTTCAGATACGCAGTATTTT. Translation: CASSLGLIAGGPSDTQYF.

The chain couples TRBV28 to TRBJ1-2; a weak D match, TRBD1 (6 bases). CDR1 is MDHEN, CDR2 SYDVKM, per germline. The V end lost 4 bases, the J end lost 4 bases, and 13 bases lay between the germline ends. The CDR3 loop spans 14 amino acids. The CDR3 sequence: CASSSITGFYGYTF. The CDR3, as DNA: TGTGCCAGCAGTTCAATAACAGGGTTCTATGGCTACACCTTC.

V gene TRBV27 combines with J gene TRBJ2-7; maybe TRBD1 (5 bases). V lost 3 bases and J 3 bases, leaving 12 bases between the germline ends. Per germline, CDR1 MNHEY and CDR2 SMNVEV (reference sequence). This CDR3 region has 14 residues. As DNA, the CDR3 is TGTGCCAGCAGTTTGGGGCAGACGGGCTACGAGCAGTACTTC. Protein: CASSLGQTGYEQYF.

This chain links TRBV11-3 with TRBJ2-2; 10 bases match TRBD1. The trim removed 5 bases at V and 7 bases at J, leaving 13 bases unmatched. Germline assignment: CDR1 SGHNT and CDR2 YENEEA. CDR3 length equals 17 residues. This CDR3 reads CASSTHDRGLEGGELFF. Written as DNA, the CDR3 is TGTGCCAGCAGCACCCACGACAGGGGGCTGGAAGGCGGGGAGCTGTTTTTT.

J is TRBJ2-7 and V is TRBV3-1 (or the pseudogene TRBV3-2); D remains unclear. Germline V gene data show CDR1 as LGHDT and CDR2 as YNNKEL (reference sequence). Trimming removed 1 base at V and 2 bases at J, with 9 bases between. This CDR3 contains 14 residues. For the CDR3, the DNA is TGTGCCAGCAGCCAAGGTCTCCGTGCCTACGAGCAGTACTTC. Encoded protein: CASSQGLRAYEQYF.

V gene TRBV4-2 combines with J gene TRBJ2-7; tentatively, D is TRBD1 (6 bases). The CDR3 runs to 13 residues. Germline V gene sequence: CDR1 LGHNA, CDR2 YNFKEQ. V was cut by 2 bases and J by 2 bases, with 7 bases left in between. CDR3 nucleotide sequence: TGTGCCAGCAGCCAACCAGGGGCCTACGAGCAGTACTTC. Protein: CASSQPGAYEQYF.

The chain employs TRBV11-2 and TRBJ2-7, with D possibly matching TRBD1 (6 bases). The CDR3 has 16 residues. V was shortened by 4 bases and J by 5 bases, with 21 bases between the two germline ends. In germline, CDR1 is SGHAT, CDR2 FQNNGV. The CDR3 DNA sequence: TGTGCCAGCAGCTCCACTTGGCAGGGGTACGTCCACGAGCAGTACTTC. This encodes CASSSTWQGYVHEQYF.

V gene TRBV4-1 combines with J gene TRBJ2-7, with 8 bases matching TRBD2. Trimming took 5 bases from V and 3 from J; bases not matched to a gene: 6. CDR1 MGHRA and CDR2 YSYEKL come from the germline V gene. The CDR3 is 14 amino acids. This CDR3 reads CASSVAGGFYEQYF. CDR3 coding DNA: TGCGCCAGCAGCGTCGCGGGGGGCTTCTACGAGCAGTACTTC.

The genes are TRBV11-2 and TRBJ2-1, with TRBD2 matching over 11 bases. The CDR3 consists of 14 residues. CDR1 and CDR2 (germline): SGHAT, FQNNGV. J was trimmed by 6 bases and V by 5 bases; bases with no gene match: 3. The CDR3 DNA is TGTGCCAGCAGCCAGGGACTAGCGGTCAATGAGCAGTTCTTC. It translates to CASSQGLAVNEQFF.

V is TRBV24-1 and J is TRBJ2-2; tentative D call: TRBD1 (7 bases). V dropped 9 bases and J dropped 5 bases, with 18 bases sitting between them. The CDR3 runs 15 residues. The germline gives CDR1 KGHDR, CDR2 SFDVKD. CDR3 amino acids: CATRGTADSTGELFF. CDR3 sequence (DNA): TGTGCCACCCGGGGGACAGCGGATTCGACCGGGGAGCTGTTTTTT.

This clone has only one observation. The chain uses TRBV3-1 (or the pseudogene TRBV3-2) and TRBJ2-7; TRBD1 is a possible D gene (5 bases). V dropped 3 bases and J dropped 2 bases, with 14 bases sitting between them. This CDR3 has 15 amino acids. From germline, CDR1 is LGHDT and CDR2 YNNKEL (reference sequence). The CDR3 region is CASSHGYQGPYEQYF. CDR3 in DNA: TGTGCCAGCAGCCATGGGTATCAGGGTCCCTACGAGCAGTACTTC.

With respect to this clone: One end of the junction varies from germline; a read error may be responsible. The chain couples TRBV4-1 to TRBJ1-4; D is unresolved. Per the germline V gene, CDR1 is MGHRA and CDR2 is YSYEKL. The CDR3 sequence is 16 residues long. CDR3 loop: CASSPAMGATNEKLLF. As DNA, the CDR3 is TGCGCCAGCAGCCCCGCAATGGGAGCAACTAATGAAAAACTGCTTTTT.

The rearrangement uses TRBV6-2 or TRBV6-3 and TRBJ2-1; perhaps TRBD2 as D (5 bases). Germline-derived CDR1 and CDR2 are MNHEY and SVGEGT. The CDR3 is 15 amino acids. Trimming removed 5 bases at V and 0 bases at J, with 11 bases between. The CDR3 sequence: CASSMDFSSYNEQFF. In nucleotides, the CDR3 is TGTGCCAGCAGTATGGACTTTAGCTCCTACAATGAGCAGTTCTTC.

CDR3 in DNA: TGTGCCAGCAGCCTAGGGTGGGGGAGGGCTGAAGCTTTCTTT. This codes for CASSLGWGRAEAFF. The chain carries TRBV27 and TRBJ1-1; tentative D call: TRBD1 (5 bases). This CDR3 is 14 amino acids long. Germline lookup yields CDR1 MNHEY and CDR2 SMNVEV (reference sequence). Trimming took off 6 bases at V and 6 bases at J, with 17 bases between the two ends.

The chain recombines TRBV18 with TRBJ1-1; 8 positions agree with TRBD1. V lost 4 bases, J lost 1 base, and 5 bases stayed unmatched. The germline gives CDR1 KGHSH, CDR2 LQKENI. The CDR3 spans 15 residues. The CDR3 DNA follows: TGTGCCAGCTCACGGGACAGGAACTCGAACACTGAAGCTTTCTTT. Translated, it gives CASSRDRNSNTEAFF.

The V gene is TRBV6-1, the J gene TRBJ1-1; no clear D gene. The CDR3 loop spans 16 amino acids. Germline V lookup: CDR1 MNHNS, CDR2 SASEGT. With 1 base removed from V and 4 bases from J, the gap between germline ends came to 16 bases. CDR3 coding DNA: TGTGCCAGCAGTGAAGTGAGACACATTTTTGGCACTGAAGCTTTCTTT. This encodes CASSEVRHIFGTEAFF.

J is TRBJ2-1 and V is TRBV5-1; 7 nucleotides line up with TRBD1. The CDR3 has 16 amino acids. CDR1 and CDR2 (germline): SGHRS, YFSETQ. The junction had 13 bases not matched to a gene; V was cut back by 4 bases and J by 6 bases. The DNA of the CDR3 is TGCGCCAGCAGCCCGACCCTGACAGGGTTAGGCAATGAGCAGTTCTTC. It translates to CASSPTLTGLGNEQFF. The entire variable domain, with the rest obtained from reference TRBV5-1 and TRBJ2-1, is as follows: KAGVTQTPRYLIKTRGQQVTLSCSPISGHRSVSWYQQTPGQGLQFLFEYFSETQRNKGNFPGRFSGRQFSNSRSEMNVSTLELGDSALYLCASSPTLTGLGNEQFFGPGTRLTVL.

The chain's CDR3 is CASSSPLRVSSYNEQFF. The CDR3 DNA follows: TGTGCCAGCAGCTCACCCTTGCGGGTGAGCTCCTACAATGAGCAGTTCTTC. The J gene is TRBJ2-1, the V gene TRBV7-2; possible D gene TRBD2, 5 bases. Germline CDR1 and CDR2: SGHTA and FQGNSA. V was clipped by 4 bases and J by 0 bases, with 16 bases between them. This CDR3 is 17 amino acids long.

This rearrangement joins TRBV4-2 to TRBJ2-5, with TRBD2 matching 7 bases. The CDR3 loop spans 16 amino acids. Germline V lookup: CDR1 LGHNA, CDR2 YNFKEQ. V shed 2 bases and J 4 bases; nucleotides not matched to a gene: 10. The CDR3 bases are TGTGCCAGCAGCCAACTTGGGCTAGCGGTTTTAGAGACCCAGTACTTC. Its protein is CASSQLGLAVLETQYF.

The V gene is TRBV19, the J gene TRBJ1-6; tentatively, D is TRBD1 (6 bases). CDR1 LNHDA and CDR2 SQIVND come from the germline V gene (reference sequence). The germline V and J ends were trimmed by 4 bases and 7 bases, with 14 bases remaining between them. The CDR3 spans 15 residues. The CDR3 loop is CASSKNRAENSPLHF. In DNA form, the CDR3 reads TGTGCCAGTAGTAAGAACAGGGCGGAGAATTCACCCCTCCACTTT.

V gene TRBV28 combines with J gene TRBJ1-5; tentative D call: TRBD1 (5 bases). Germline lookup yields CDR1 MDHEN and CDR2 SYDVKM. Trimming pared 7 bases from V and 2 bases from J, leaving 15 bases between. The CDR3 loop spans 15 amino acids. The DNA for the CDR3 is TGTGCCAGCAATACCCCGGGGGGGGGCAATCAGCCCCAGCATTTT. Translation: CASNTPGGGNQPQHF.

The J gene is TRBJ2-1, the V gene TRBV14, with no clear D. The CDR3 extends over 11 amino acids. Germline loops: CDR1 SGHDN, CDR2 FVKESK. With 4 bases removed from V and 9 bases from J, the gap between germline ends came to 7 bases. The CDR3 spells CASSRGSEQFF. For the CDR3, the DNA is TGTGCCAGCAGCCGTGGTAGTGAGCAGTTCTTC.

This chain connects TRBV3-1 (or the pseudogene TRBV3-2) to TRBJ2-1; 9 positions agree with TRBD2. The V segment lost 1 base and the J segment 0 bases; nucleotides outside the gene matches: 10. The CDR3 runs to 19 residues. CDR1 and CDR2 from the germline V gene are LGHDT and YNNKEL (reference sequence). Here the CDR3 DNA reads TGTGCCAGCAGCCAAGTTTGGCCTAGCGGGATTTACTCCTACAATGAGCAGTTCTTC. This sequence encodes CASSQVWPSGIYSYNEQFF.

This rearrangement joins TRBV6-5 to TRBJ2-5, with 13 bases that match TRBD2. This CDR3 spans 14 amino acids. Germline CDR1 and CDR2: MNHEY and SVGAGI. V was clipped by 6 bases and J by 4 bases; unmatched bases: 2. The CDR3 spells CASRLAGGVETQYF. The CDR3 DNA follows: TGTGCCAGCAGACTAGCGGGAGGGGTAGAGACCCAGTACTTC.

The genes are TRBV5-1 and TRBJ2-2; 9 bases agree with TRBD1. CDR1 is SGHRS and CDR2 is YFSETQ in the germline V gene. Losses at the gene ends were 0 bases for V and 6 bases for J; bases not matched to a gene: 6. The CDR3 totals 16 residues. The CDR3 DNA reads as TGCGCCAGCAGCTTGGTGACAGGGGGTTTAGCCGGGGAGCTGTTTTTT. It is translated as CASSLVTGGLAGELFF.

Turning to this clone: The germline gene is not matched at one end of the junction; a read error may be the cause. This sequence joins TRBV11-2 and TRBJ1-4, with D tentatively TRBD1 (5 bases). CDR3 length: 13 residues. The germline V gene has CDR1 SGHAT and CDR2 FQNNGV. The CDR3 region is CASSAGLEEKLLF. In DNA form, the CDR3 reads TGTGCCAGCAGCGCAGGGCTCGAAGAAAAACTGCTTTTT.

The chain couples TRBV7-9 to TRBJ2-7; 8 bases line up with TRBD2. J gave up 3 bases and V 1 base, and 8 bases lay outside the gene matches. Germline CDR1 and CDR2: SEHNR and FQNEAQ (reference sequence). The CDR3 contains 16 residues. CDR3 loop: CASSLGSSGPVYEQYF. DNA of the CDR3: TGTGCCAGCAGCTTAGGCTCTAGCGGGCCGGTCTACGAGCAGTACTTC.